These T cell receptor beta chains were read from a single sample in a study of T cells in tumors after PD-1 blockade. This table comes from immunoSEQ multiplex PCR, and its TCRdb copy is limited to in-frame clones, with some not included. The table has approximately 20,000 clones, roughly 80% seen once. This sample comprised PBMCs, obtained after anti-PD-1 therapy. Every receptor here comes from a human donor with advanced basal cell or squamous cell carcinoma (not recorded which). The CDR3 runs from the conserved cysteine through the conserved F or W. The order of the fields is D gene, V gene, J gene, clone size, CDR3 DNA, CDR3 protein. D genes are given only for firm matches. Clone size is stated in some rows and not others, as once, few, many or a class when expanded.

>-|TRBV5-5|TRBJ1-1|-
TGTGCCAGCAGCTCTGGGTGGCAGGGCTTCACTGAAGCTTTCTTT
CASSSGWQGFTEAFF
>TRBD1|TRBV9|TRBJ2-3|-
TGTGCCACTTCGACAGGGAGCGCAGATACGCAGTATTTT
CATSTGSADTQYF
>-|TRBV24-1|TRBJ2-1|-
TGTGCCACCAGAATCAGGGGACGCCTTTACAATGAGCAGTTCTTC
CATRIRGRLYNEQFF
>-|TRBV6-5|TRBJ2-3|-
TGTGCCTGCAGAAGCACAGATACGCAGTATTTT
CACRSTDTQYF
>TRBD1|TRBV20-1|TRBJ2-5|-
TGCAGTGCTAGTGCGGTTTCGGGGACAGGGACGACCCAGTACTTC
CSASAVSGTGTTQYF
>TRBD2|TRBV9|TRBJ2-2|-
TGTGCCAGCAGCGTTCTAGCGGGAAGGTCCGGGGAGCTGTTTTTT
CASSVLAGRSGELFF
>TRBD1|TRBV5-4|TRBJ2-7|-
TGTGCCAGCAGCAAGGACAGGGGTGCCTACGAGCAGTACTTC
CASSKDRGAYEQYF
>-|TRBV6-1|TRBJ2-1|-
TGTGCCAGCAGTGAAAGATACAGGCGCTCCTACAATGAGCAGTTCTTC
CASSERYRRSYNEQFF
>-|TRBV6-1|TRBJ2-1|-
TGTGCCAGCAGTGAAATATCCCTAGCCCGCAATGAGCAGTTCTTC
CASSEISLARNEQFF
>-|TRBV7-9|TRBJ2-3|-
TGTGCCAGCAGTAGGGGAGAGGTAGATACGCAGTATTTT
CASSRGEVDTQYF
>-|TRBV28|TRBJ2-7|-
TGTGCCAGCAGTCCGTATTATTACGAGCAGTACTTC
CASSPYYYEQYF
>TRBD2|TRBV7-3|TRBJ2-3|-
TGTGCCAGCAGTACGCCCCCGACTAGCGGACCCCACGTTACGCAGTATTTT
CASSTPPTSGPHVTQYF
>-|TRBV10-3|TRBJ2-5|-
TGTGCCATCAGTGACCCGGGAGTCGAGACCCAGTACTTC
CAISDPGVETQYF
>-|TRBV3-1/TRBV3-2|TRBJ1-2|-
TGTGCCAGCAGCCAAGAGGTACCATCCTATGGCTACACCTTC
CASSQEVPSYGYTF
>-|TRBV28|TRBJ2-7|-
TGTGCCAGCTCAACGGGGGACAGACCTTACGAGCAGTACTTC
CASSTGDRPYEQYF
>-|TRBV3-1/TRBV3-2|TRBJ1-2|-
TGTGCCAGCACGGGGCAGGGGATGTTTGGCTACACCTTC
CASTGQGMFGYTF
>-|TRBV28|TRBJ1-5|-
TGTGCCAGCAGCCTGGGGGGAGGTAGCAATCAGCCCCAGCATTTT
CASSLGGGSNQPQHF
>-|TRBV11-3|TRBJ2-5|-
TGTGCCAGCAGCCCAGGCGATGTTACGGCCGAGACCCAGTACTTC
CASSPGDVTAETQYF
>-|TRBV19|TRBJ1-3|-
TGTGCCAGTATGGGGACCGGAGGAAACACCATATATTTT
CASMGTGGNTIYF
>TRBD1|TRBV6-5|TRBJ2-7|once
TGTGCCAGCAGTCGTTGGGACAGGGACCACGAGCAGTACTTC
CASSRWDRDHEQYF
>-|TRBV6-5|TRBJ1-6|-
TGTGCCAGCAGAAACGCGGATGGGTATTCACCCCTCCACTTT
CASRNADGYSPLHF
>TRBD1|TRBV7-9|TRBJ1-2|-
TGTGCCAGCAGCTCCACCGGACAGGGGGCGGTCTATGGCTACACCTTC
CASSSTGQGAVYGYTF
>TRBD2|TRBV20-1|TRBJ2-1|-
TGCAGTGCTAGTCACCCGGGGGGATACAATGAGCAGTTCTTC
CSASHPGGYNEQFF
>-|TRBV4-1|TRBJ2-3|once
TGCGCCAGCAGCCAAGATCGCCTCGGGACACCGGAGAGCGATACGCAGTATTTT
CASSQDRLGTPESDTQYF
>-|TRBV11-1|TRBJ2-5|-
TGTGCCAGCAGCTTAAGAGGGGATTTCGAAGAGACCCAGTACTTC
CASSLRGDFEETQYF
>-|TRBV7-2|TRBJ2-7|-
TGTGCCAGCAGCTTAGAACCAGACTACGAGCAGTACTTC
CASSLEPDYEQYF
>TRBD1|TRBV5-5|TRBJ1-5|-
TGTGCCAGCAGCAGACAGGGGAACAATCAGCCCCAGCATTTT
CASSRQGNNQPQHF
>-|TRBV5-4|TRBJ1-1|-
TGTGCCAGCAGCCGAAACGGGGGGAAGGGCACTGAAGCTTTCTTT
CASSRNGGKGTEAFF
>-|TRBV6-1|TRBJ1-2|-
TGTGCCAGCAGTGAAGCTCTCGGGGACGCGGACTATGGCTACACCTTC
CASSEALGDADYGYTF
>-|TRBV27|TRBJ1-5|medium-sized
TGTGCCAGCAGTCCTTTTGGTATCCGGGGACAGCCCCAGCATTTT
CASSPFGIRGQPQHF
>-|TRBV14|TRBJ2-2|-
TGTGCCAGCAGCCAAGATTTCTGGCGAGAAAGCACCGGGGAGCTGTTTTTT
CASSQDFWRESTGELFF
>TRBD2|TRBV28|TRBJ2-2|-
TGTGCCAGCAGTTTCGGACTAGCGGGGACCCGGGAGCTGTTTTTT
CASSFGLAGTRELFF
>TRBD2|TRBV3-1/TRBV3-2|TRBJ2-2|-
TGTGCCAGCAGCCAAGCGCCATTAGCGGGTAACACCGGGGAGCTGTTTTTT
CASSQAPLAGNTGELFF
>-|TRBV6-5|TRBJ2-7|-
TGTGCCAGCATGCCGGGTCCCACCTACGAGCAGTACTTC
CASMPGPTYEQYF
>-|TRBV13|TRBJ2-7|-
TGTGCCAGCAGCTTAGCCCCCACCCGAACCAGCTCCTACGAGCAGTACTTC
CASSLAPTRTSSYEQYF
>TRBD1|TRBV5-6|TRBJ2-7|-
TGTGCCAGCAGCTCGACAGGGCGCTACGAGCAGTACTTC
CASSSTGRYEQYF
>-|TRBV6-1|TRBJ2-3|-
TGTGCCAGCAGTGAAGCACGCGGGGCGGTGTATTTT
CASSEARGAVYF
>-|TRBV2|TRBJ1-1|-
TGTGCCAGCAGGGCCCAAAACACTGAAGCTTTCTTT
CASRAQNTEAFF
>-|TRBV19|TRBJ2-6|-
TGTGCCAGTAGCGGTGGACAACGCTCTGGGGCCAACGTCCTGACTTTC
CASSGGQRSGANVLTF
>-|TRBV10-3|TRBJ1-1|few
TGTGCCATCAGTGAGCCTACGGCCACTGAAGCTTTCTTT
CAISEPTATEAFF
>-|TRBV9|TRBJ2-5|-
TGTGCCAGCACGAGGGGACGGGGGTGGCAAGAGACCCAGTACTTC
CASTRGRGWQETQYF
>TRBD2|TRBV10-3|TRBJ2-1|-
TGTGCCATCAGTGAGTCTAGCGGGAGGGCGAATGAGCAGTTCTTC
CAISESSGRANEQFF
>TRBD2|TRBV2|TRBJ2-2|-
TGTGCCAGCAGCTTGAATAGCCCTAGCGGGGCCGGGGAGCTGTTTTTT
CASSLNSPSGAGELFF
>-|TRBV15|TRBJ2-7|-
TGTGCCACCAGCAGAGATCTCAGGCCAGAGCAGTACTTC
CATSRDLRPEQYF
>-|TRBV3-1/TRBV3-2|TRBJ2-6|-
TGTGCCAGCAGCCCTCCAAGCTCTGGGGCCAACGTCCTGACTTTC
CASSPPSSGANVLTF
>-|TRBV5-6|TRBJ2-3|-
TGTGCCAGCAGCTTGGATCTGGACTTAAGCACAGATACGCAGTATTTT
CASSLDLDLSTDTQYF
>TRBD2|TRBV2|TRBJ2-3|-
TGTGCCAGCATCCCCGGGAGGGCTGGTGATACGCAGTATTTT
CASIPGRAGDTQYF
>-|TRBV9|TRBJ1-1|-
TGTGCCAGCAGCGTGACGGGGAACACTGAAGCTTTCTTT
CASSVTGNTEAFF
>-|TRBV7-8|TRBJ2-1|-
TGTGCCAGCAGCCAGGGAATAGACAGGAGCTCCTACAATGAGCAGTTCTTC
CASSQGIDRSSYNEQFF
>-|TRBV29-1|TRBJ1-2|-
TGCAGCGTCCCGGGGCTTGGGGAAGGCTACACCTTC
CSVPGLGEGYTF
>TRBD1|TRBV4-1|TRBJ1-5|-
TGCGCCAGCAGCCCCCTCCGGGACAGGGGGCTTCAGCCCCAGCATTTT
CASSPLRDRGLQPQHF
>TRBD1|TRBV6-1|TRBJ1-2|-
TGTGCCAGCAGTGAAGGGGTAGGGGGCATCTATGGCTACACCTTC
CASSEGVGGIYGYTF
>-|TRBV4-1|TRBJ1-2|once
TGCGCCAGCAGCCAAGCCGGGCAGGCGCGGGGCTACACCTTC
CASSQAGQARGYTF
>-|TRBV3-1/TRBV3-2|TRBJ2-1|-
TGTGCCAGCAGCTATACCGGGACAACAAATGAGCAGTTCTTC
CASSYTGTTNEQFF
>-|TRBV5-1|TRBJ1-1|-
TGCGCCAGCAGCGCGCCCCAGAAAGACACTGAAGCTTTCTTT
CASSAPQKDTEAFF